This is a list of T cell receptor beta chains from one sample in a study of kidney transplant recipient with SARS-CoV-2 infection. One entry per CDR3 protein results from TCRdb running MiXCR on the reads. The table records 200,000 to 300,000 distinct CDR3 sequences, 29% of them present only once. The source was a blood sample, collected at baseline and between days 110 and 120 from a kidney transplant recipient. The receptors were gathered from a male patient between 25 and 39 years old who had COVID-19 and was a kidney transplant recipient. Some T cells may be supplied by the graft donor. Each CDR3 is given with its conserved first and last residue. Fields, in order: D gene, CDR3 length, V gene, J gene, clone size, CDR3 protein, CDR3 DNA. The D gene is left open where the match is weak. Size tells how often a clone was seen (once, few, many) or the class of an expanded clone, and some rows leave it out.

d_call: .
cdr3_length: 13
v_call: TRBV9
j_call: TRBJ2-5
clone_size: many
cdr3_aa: CASSVAGSETQYF
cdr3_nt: TGTGCCAGCAGCGTAGCTGGGTCGGAGACCCAGTACTTC

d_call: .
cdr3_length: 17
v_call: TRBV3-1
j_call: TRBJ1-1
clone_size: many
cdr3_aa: CASSTRCPISIRTEAFF
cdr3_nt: TGTGCCAGCAGCACGCGCTGTCCCATTTCAATTCGCACTGAAGCTTTCTTT

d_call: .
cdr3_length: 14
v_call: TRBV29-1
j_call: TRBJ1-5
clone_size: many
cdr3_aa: CSVEFGDGNQPQHF
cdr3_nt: TGCAGCGTTGAATTTGGGGATGGCAATCAGCCCCAGCATTTT

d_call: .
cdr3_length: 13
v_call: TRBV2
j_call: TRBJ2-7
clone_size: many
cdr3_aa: CASSVDITYEQYF
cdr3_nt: TGTGCCAGCAGTGTTGACATCACCTACGAGCAGTACTTC

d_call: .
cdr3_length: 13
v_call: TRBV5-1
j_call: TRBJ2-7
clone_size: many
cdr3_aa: CASAGTQVSEQYF
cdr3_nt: TGCGCCAGCGCCGGGACACAGGTCAGCGAGCAGTACTTC

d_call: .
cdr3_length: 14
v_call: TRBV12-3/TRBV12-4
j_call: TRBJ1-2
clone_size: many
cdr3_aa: CASSFYGGSRGYTF
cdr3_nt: TGTGCCAGCAGTTTCTATGGCGGCTCTAGGGGCTACACCTTC

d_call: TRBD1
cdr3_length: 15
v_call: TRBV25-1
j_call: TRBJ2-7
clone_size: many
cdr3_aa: CASSGGNRGSYEQYF
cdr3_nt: TGTGCCAGCAGTGGAGGGAACAGGGGATCCTACGAGCAGTACTTC

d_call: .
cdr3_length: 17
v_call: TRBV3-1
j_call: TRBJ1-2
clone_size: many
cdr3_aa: CASSQVPTVSGSRGYTF
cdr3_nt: TGTGCCAGCAGCCAAGTCCCAACGGTGTCGGGGTCTCGCGGCTACACCTTC

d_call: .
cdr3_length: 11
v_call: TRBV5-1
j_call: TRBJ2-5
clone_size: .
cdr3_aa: CASSLEETLYF
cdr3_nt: TGCGCCAGCAGCTTGGAAGAGACCCTGTACTTC

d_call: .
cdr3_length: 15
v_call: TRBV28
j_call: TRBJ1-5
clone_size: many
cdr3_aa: CASSLQAYSNQPQHF
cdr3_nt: TGTGCCAGCAGTTTACAGGCTTATAGCAATCAGCCCCAGCATTTT

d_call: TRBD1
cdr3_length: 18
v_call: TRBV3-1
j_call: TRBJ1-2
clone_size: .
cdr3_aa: CASSQVWGPGQGKDGYTF
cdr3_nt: TGTGCCAGCAGCCAAGTTTGGGGCCCTGGACAGGGGAAGGATGGCTACACCTTC

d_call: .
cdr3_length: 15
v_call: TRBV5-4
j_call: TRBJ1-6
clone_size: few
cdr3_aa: CASSDRKRVNSPFHF
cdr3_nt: TGTGCCAGCAGCGACCGTAAGAGGGTTAATTCACCCTTCCACTTT

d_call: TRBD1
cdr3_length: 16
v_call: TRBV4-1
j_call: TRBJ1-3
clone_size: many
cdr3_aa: CASSQADRDSGNTIYF
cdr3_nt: TGCGCCAGCAGCCAAGCGGACAGGGACTCTGGAAACACCATATATTTT

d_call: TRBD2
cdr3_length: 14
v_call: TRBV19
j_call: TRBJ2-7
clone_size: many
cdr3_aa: CASSLSGIDYEQYF
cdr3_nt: TGTGCCAGTAGTCTTAGCGGGATAGACTACGAGCAGTACTTC

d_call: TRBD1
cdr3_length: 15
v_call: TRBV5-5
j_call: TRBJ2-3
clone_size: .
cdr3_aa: CASSLDDRVTDTQYF
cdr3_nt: TGTGCCAGCAGCTTGGATGACAGGGTCACAGATACGCAGTATTTT

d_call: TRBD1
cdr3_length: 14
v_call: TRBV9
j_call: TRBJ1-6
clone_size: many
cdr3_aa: CASSVGTGNSPLHF
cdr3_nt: TGTGCCAGCAGCGTGGGGACAGGGAATTCACCCCTCCACTTT

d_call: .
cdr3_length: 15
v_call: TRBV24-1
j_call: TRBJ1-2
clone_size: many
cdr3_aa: CATSDHRAPNYGYTF
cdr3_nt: TGTGCCACCAGTGATCACAGGGCCCCTAACTATGGCTACACCTTC